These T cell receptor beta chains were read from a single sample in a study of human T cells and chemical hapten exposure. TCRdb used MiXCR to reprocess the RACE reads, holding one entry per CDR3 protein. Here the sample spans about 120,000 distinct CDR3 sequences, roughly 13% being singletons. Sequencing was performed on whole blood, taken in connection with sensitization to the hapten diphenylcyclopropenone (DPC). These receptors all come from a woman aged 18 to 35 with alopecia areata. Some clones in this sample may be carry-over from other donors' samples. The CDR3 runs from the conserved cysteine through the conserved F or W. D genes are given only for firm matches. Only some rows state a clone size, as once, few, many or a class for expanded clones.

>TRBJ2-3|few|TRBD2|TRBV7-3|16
TGTGCCAGCAGCCCTACTACAGCGGGGGGCACAGATACGCAGTATTTT
CASSPTTAGGTDTQYF
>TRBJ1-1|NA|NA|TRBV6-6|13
TGTGCCAGCAGGAGGACGGTGAACACTGAAGCTTTCTTT
CASRRTVNTEAFF
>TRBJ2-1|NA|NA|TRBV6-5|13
TGTGCCAGCAGTTATGGGAAGTACAATGAGCAGTTCTTC
CASSYGKYNEQFF
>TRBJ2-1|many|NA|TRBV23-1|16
TGCGCCAGCAGTCAATATTGCGGAGGCCCCTACAATGAGCAGTTCTTC
CASSQYCGGPYNEQFF
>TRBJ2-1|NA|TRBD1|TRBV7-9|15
TGTGCCAGCACCCTACAGGGACAGCCCGTGGATGAGCAGTTCTTC
CASTLQGQPVDEQFF
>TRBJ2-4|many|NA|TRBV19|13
TGTGCCAGTAGTGCTACAGCCAAAAACATTCAGTACTTC
CASSATAKNIQYF
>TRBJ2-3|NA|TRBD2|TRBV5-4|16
TGTGCCAGCAGCTCAGGGAGTAGCGGGATTACAGATACGCAGTATTTT
CASSSGSSGITDTQYF
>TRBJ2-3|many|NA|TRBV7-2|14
TGTGCCAGCAGCCTCCGGGGTTACACAGATACGCAGTATTTT
CASSLRGYTDTQYF
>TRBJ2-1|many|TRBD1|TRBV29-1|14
TGCAGCGTTGAAGTAGGGACAGGGGGTTTTGAGCAGTTCTTC
CSVEVGTGGFEQFF
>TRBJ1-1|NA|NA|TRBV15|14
TGTGCCACCAGTCAAACCCGGTGGCGGTCTGAAGCTTTCTTT
CATSQTRWRSEAFF
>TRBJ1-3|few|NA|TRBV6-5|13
TGTGCCAGCAGTAGAGGACCCGGAAACACCATATATTTT
CASSRGPGNTIYF
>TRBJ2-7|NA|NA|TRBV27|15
TGTGCCAGCAGTTTAGTACCAGTCAGGGCCTACGAGCAGTACTTC
CASSLVPVRAYEQYF
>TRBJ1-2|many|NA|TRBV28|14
TGTGCCACCTCCTCAAGTGACTTTGACTATGGCTACACCTTC
CATSSSDFDYGYTF
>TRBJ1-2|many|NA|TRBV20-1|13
TGCAGTGCTAGGCACAGTGGGGGGTATGGCTACACCTTC
CSARHSGGYGYTF
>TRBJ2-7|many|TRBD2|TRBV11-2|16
TGTGCCAGCAGCTCTCAATCCCCTGCGGGAGCTTACGAGCAGTACTTC
CASSSQSPAGAYEQYF
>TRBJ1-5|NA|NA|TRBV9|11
TGTGCCAGCAGCTCTCTGCGGCCCCAGCATTTT
CASSSLRPQHF
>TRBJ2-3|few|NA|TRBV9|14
TGTGCCAGCAGCGATGGACTGTCCCGGGATACGCAGTATTTT
CASSDGLSRDTQYF
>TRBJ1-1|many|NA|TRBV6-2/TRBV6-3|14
TGTGCCAGCAGTTACAGGATCCTGAACACTGAAGCTTTCTTT
CASSYRILNTEAFF
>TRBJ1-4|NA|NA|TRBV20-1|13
TGCAGTGCTAGAGATCAAATGGTGGAAAAACTGTTTTTT
CSARDQMVEKLFF
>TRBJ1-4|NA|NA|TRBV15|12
TGTGCCACCAGCAGAGATGAAGAAAAACTGTTTTTT
CATSRDEEKLFF
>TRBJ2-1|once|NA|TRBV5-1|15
TGCGCCAGCAGCTTGGCCGGGGCTCCTTACAATGAGCAGTTCTTC
CASSLAGAPYNEQFF
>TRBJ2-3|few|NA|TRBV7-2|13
TGTGCCAGCAGCCACCCCATGGCAGATACGCAGTATTTT
CASSHPMADTQYF
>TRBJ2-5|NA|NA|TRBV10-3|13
TGTGCCATCAGTGAGTCGACTGAAGAGACCCAGTACTTC
CAISESTEETQYF